The 5 T cell receptor beta chains given below trace back to one sample, sequenced in a study of regulatory T cells in long-lasting Graves disease. Investigators prepared the TCR beta libraries by applying iRepertoire HTBI primers and Arm-PCR of CDR3 regions. TCRdb reprocessed the multiplex PCR reads via MiXCR and lists one record per CDR3 protein. Seen here are approximately 350,000 distinct CDR3 sequences, 12% observed once, and the top ten hold under 20%. The time point: newly diagnosed GD, antithyroid drugs for less than 3 months. RNA from PBMCs was the source of the TCR library. In addition, the sample was reused for a study of T cells in Graves' hyperthyroidism and ophthalmopathy.

This sample comprised peripheral blood mononuclear cells (PBMCs), obtained at new diagnosis, from a patient treated with antithyroid drugs. Receptors originate from a woman aged 18-30 years with Graves disease.

This clonotype has just a few counts. The chain links TRBV28 to TRBJ2-5, with TRBD1 identical over 7 bases. The tail of the sequence fits TRBJ2-7 better, so the J call may be wrong. This CDR3 contains 14 residues. Germline lookup yields CDR1 MDHEN and CDR2 SYDVKM. The CDR3 reads CASSPWDSSYEQYF. CDR3 bases: TGTGCCAGCAGTCCCTGGGACAGCTCCTACGAGCAGTACTTC.

This clonotype was recorded only once. The chain employs TRBV4-1 and TRBJ2-4; D is possibly TRBD2 (5 bases). The CDR3 runs 17 residues. Trimming removed 4 bases at V and 7 bases at J, with 23 bases between. Germline V gene data show CDR1 as MGHRA and CDR2 as YSYEKL. As DNA, the CDR3 is TGCGCCAGCAGCCGCGCTTCGCCGACGAGCACGGGGAACATTCAGTACTTC. Its translation: CASSRASPTSTGNIQYF.

Many counts were recorded for this clonotype. This chain uses TRBV28 with TRBJ2-6, with TRBD2 identical over 7 bases. Losses at the gene ends were 6 bases for V and 2 bases for J; bases not matched to a gene: 4. The CDR3 spans 15 residues. The V gene's germline CDR1 is MDHEN and CDR2 SYDVKM. CDR3 bases: TGTGCCAGCAGGGGACGGGGGGCTGGGGCCAACGTCCTGACTTTC. Protein: CASRGRGAGANVLTF. Using reference TRBV28 and TRBJ2-6 for the parts outside the CDR3, the full variable domain is DVKVTQSSRYLVKRTGEKVFLECVQDMDHENMFWYRQDPGLGLRLIYFSYDVKMKEKGDIPEGYSVSREKKERFSLILESASTNQTSMYLCASRGRGAGANVLTFGAGSRLTVL.

The chain couples TRBV4-1 to TRBJ2-3; D is unclear. V was shortened by 5 bases and J by 6 bases, with 12 bases between the two germline ends. The CDR3 length is 13 residues. Germline loops: CDR1 MGHRA, CDR2 YSYEKL. In nucleotides, the CDR3 is TGCGCCAGCAGCGAAAGTCGGGCGGATACGCAGTATTTT. Translating it yields CASSESRADTQYF.

V gene TRBV7-8 combines with J gene TRBJ2-2; D is perhaps TRBD1 (5 bases). V lost 1 base and J 6 bases, leaving 9 bases between the germline ends. CDR1 and CDR2 from the germline V gene are SGHVS and FQNEAQ. The CDR3 is made up of 14 amino acids. As DNA, the CDR3 is TGTGCCAGCAGCTTAGTACAGGCCGCCGGGGAGCTGTTTTTT. Translating it yields CASSLVQAAGELFF.